This is a list of T cell receptor beta chains from one sample in a study of blood T cell repertoires in COVID-19. The method was immunoSEQ multiplex PCR; TCRdb's version includes in-frame clones alone and lacks a portion of them. The table includes 250,000 to 300,000 clones, around 90% detected once. Material for sequencing was peripheral blood. The source of these receptors is a woman between 45 and 65 years old who had recovered from COVID-19. CDR3s include the opening cysteine and the closing phenylalanine or tryptophan. A D gene is named only where the DNA matches it firmly. The size field is filled for only some rows; it gives once, few, many or a size class.

v_call	j_call	d_call	clone_size	cdr3_aa	cdr3_nt
TRBV7-6	TRBJ2-5	TRBD2	few	CASSPSGNPPGETQYF	TGTGCCAGCAGCCCTAGCGGGAACCCCCCCGGAGAGACCCAGTACTTC
TRBV30	TRBJ2-1	TRBD2	NA	CAWSRGLAGVYVDEQFF	TGTGCCTGGAGTAGGGGGCTAGCGGGAGTTTATGTAGATGAGCAGTTCTTC
TRBV6-2/TRBV6-3	TRBJ2-5	TRBD1	NA	CASSRDRQETQYF	TGTGCCAGCAGCCGGGACAGACAAGAGACCCAGTACTTC
TRBV6-1	TRBJ1-6	NA	NA	CASSEQGKYSPLHF	TGTGCCAGCAGTGAGCAGGGGAAATATTCACCCCTCCACTTT
TRBV28	TRBJ1-5	TRBD1	NA	CASTSGGYSNQPQHF	TGTGCCAGCACCTCAGGGGGGTACAGCAATCAGCCCCAGCATTTT
TRBV27	TRBJ2-1	NA	NA	CASSLIGGSYNEQFF	TGTGCCAGCAGTTTAATCGGGGGCTCCTACAATGAGCAGTTCTTC
TRBV19	TRBJ1-2	TRBD1	NA	CARGQAQNYGYTF	TGTGCCAGGGGACAGGCACAGAACTATGGCTACACCTTC
TRBV9	TRBJ1-2	NA	once	CASSVGTEANYGYTF	TGTGCCAGCAGCGTAGGAACAGAAGCTAACTATGGCTACACCTTC
TRBV30	TRBJ2-3	TRBD1	few	CALGTGGTDTQYF	TGTGCCCTCGGGACAGGGGGGACAGATACGCAGTATTTT
TRBV28	TRBJ1-2	NA	NA	CASSPTGLFYGYTF	TGTGCCAGCAGCCCTACAGGCCTGTTCTATGGCTACACCTTC
TRBV6-6	TRBJ2-3	TRBD2	NA	CASSQTSRGEWDTQYF	TGTGCCAGCAGCCAGACTAGCCGGGGGGAGTGGGATACGCAGTATTTT
TRBV3-1/TRBV3-2	TRBJ2-7	TRBD1	NA	CASSHLGTGGGEQYF	TGTGCCAGCAGCCATTTGGGGACAGGGGGAGGCGAGCAGTACTTC
TRBV30	TRBJ2-2	TRBD2	NA	CAWSTGLAGGELFF	TGTGCCTGGAGTACGGGACTAGCGGGCGGGGAGCTGTTTTTT
TRBV15	TRBJ2-3	TRBD2	once	CATSTGLAGVTDTQYF	TGTGCCACCAGCACGGGACTAGCGGGAGTTACAGATACGCAGTATTTT
TRBV19	TRBJ2-3	NA	NA	CASISREAGRADTQYF	TGTGCCAGTATCTCCCGCGAGGCAGGGCGAGCAGATACGCAGTATTTT
TRBV15	TRBJ1-4	NA	NA	CATSRVEGFSEKLFF	TGTGCCACCAGCAGAGTTGAGGGATTCAGCGAAAAACTGTTTTTT
TRBV6-5	TRBJ2-7	NA	NA	CASSSVRGFSYEQYF	TGTGCCAGCAGTTCTGTTCGGGGGTTCTCCTACGAGCAGTACTTC
TRBV18	TRBJ2-5	TRBD2	NA	CASSPDGLAVFSSETQYF	TGTGCCAGCTCACCAGACGGACTAGCGGTTTTTTCGTCGGAGACCCAGTACTTC
TRBV5-1	TRBJ2-7	TRBD2	once	CASSGTLAVYEQYF	TGCGCCAGCAGCGGAACGCTAGCGGTCTACGAGCAGTACTTC
TRBV29-1	TRBJ1-2	TRBD1	few	CSADRGLNYGYTF	TGCAGCGCCGACAGGGGTTTAAACTATGGCTACACCTTC
TRBV12-5	TRBJ1-2	NA	NA	CASGWGTGSYGYTF	TGTGCTAGTGGTTGGGGAACAGGAAGCTATGGCTACACCTTC
TRBV6-2/TRBV6-3	TRBJ2-1	TRBD2	once	CASSVLAGGKGEQFF	TGTGCCAGCAGTGTACTAGCGGGAGGGAAGGGTGAGCAGTTCTTC
TRBV4-3	TRBJ1-5	NA	NA	CASSQESTGNQPQHF	TGCGCCAGCAGCCAAGAATCCACGGGCAATCAGCCCCAGCATTTT
TRBV6-2/TRBV6-3	TRBJ1-6	TRBD1	NA	CASSWDRARRDNSPLHF	TGTGCCAGCAGTTGGGACAGGGCTCGGAGAGATAATTCACCCCTCCACTTT
TRBV6-2/TRBV6-3	TRBJ2-5	TRBD1	NA	CASSLLIGTVGEETQYF	TGTGCCAGCAGTCTCCTAATTGGGACAGTAGGGGAAGAGACCCAGTACTTC
TRBV11-2	TRBJ1-6	TRBD1	NA	CASGDRANSPLHF	TGTGCCAGCGGGGACAGAGCTAATTCACCCCTCCACTTT
TRBV6-4	TRBJ2-3	NA	NA	CASSDEASTGDTQYF	TGTGCCAGCAGTGACGAGGCCAGCACTGGGGATACGCAGTATTTT
TRBV5-6	TRBJ2-3	NA	NA	CASSLPQREGYTQYF	TGTGCCAGCAGCTTGCCTCAGCGAGAAGGTTATACGCAGTATTTT
TRBV12-3/TRBV12-4	TRBJ2-7	NA	NA	CASSLDRLNEQYF	TGTGCCAGCAGCTTGGACAGACTCAACGAGCAGTACTTC
TRBV19	TRBJ1-5	NA	NA	CASSSGRVSQPQHF	TGTGCCAGTAGTTCGGGAAGGGTGTCTCAGCCCCAGCATTTT
TRBV6-2/TRBV6-3	TRBJ2-2	TRBD1	once	CASSLNRGDTGELFF	TGTGCCAGCAGTTTGAACAGGGGGGACACCGGGGAGCTGTTTTTT
TRBV5-1	TRBJ2-3	TRBD1	NA	CASSPERDRGTDTQYF	TGCGCCAGCAGCCCGGAACGGGACAGGGGCACAGATACGCAGTATTTT
TRBV18	TRBJ1-3	NA	NA	CASSPLSSGNTIYF	TGTGCCAGCTCACCCCTCTCCTCTGGAAACACCATATATTTT
TRBV9	TRBJ1-2	TRBD1	NA	CASSVGSGGNYGYTF	TGTGCCAGCAGCGTAGGGTCAGGGGGGAACTATGGCTACACCTTC
TRBV7-9	TRBJ1-3	NA	once	CASSQTPGGTIYF	TGTGCCAGCAGCCAAACACCCGGAGGGACCATATATTTT
TRBV5-1	TRBJ1-2	TRBD1	NA	CASSSGQSNYGYTF	TGCGCCAGCAGCTCGGGACAGTCCAACTATGGCTACACCTTC
TRBV5-1	TRBJ2-5	TRBD2	NA	CASSPGGLAETQYF	TGCGCCAGCAGCCCAGGGGGACTAGCGGAGACCCAGTACTTC